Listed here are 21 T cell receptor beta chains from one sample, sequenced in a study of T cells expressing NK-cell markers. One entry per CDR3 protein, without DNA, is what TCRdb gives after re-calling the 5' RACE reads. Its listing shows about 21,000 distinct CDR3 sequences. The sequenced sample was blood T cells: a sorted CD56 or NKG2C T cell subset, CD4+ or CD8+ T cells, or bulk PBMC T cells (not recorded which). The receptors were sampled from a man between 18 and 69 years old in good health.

CDR3 region: CASLDSLNSPLHF. The chain is built from TRBV28 and TRBJ1-6; TCRdb's D gene call, TRBD1, goes unchecked for lack of DNA. The CDR3 is 13 amino acids. Germline V gene sequence: CDR1 MDHEN, CDR2 SYDVKM. The whole variable domain, filled in from reference TRBV28 and TRBJ1-6, reads DVKVTQSSRYLVKRTGEKVFLECVQDMDHENMFWYRQDPGLGLRLIYFSYDVKMKEKGDIPEGYSVSREKKERFSLILESASTNQTSMYLCASLDSLNSPLHFGNGTRLTVT.

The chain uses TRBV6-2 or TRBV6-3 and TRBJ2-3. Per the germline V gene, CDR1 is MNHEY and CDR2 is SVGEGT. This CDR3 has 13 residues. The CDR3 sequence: CASSPNRWDTQYF.

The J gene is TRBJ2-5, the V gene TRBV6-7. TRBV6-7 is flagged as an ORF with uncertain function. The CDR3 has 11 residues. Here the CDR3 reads CASSYAGTQYF.

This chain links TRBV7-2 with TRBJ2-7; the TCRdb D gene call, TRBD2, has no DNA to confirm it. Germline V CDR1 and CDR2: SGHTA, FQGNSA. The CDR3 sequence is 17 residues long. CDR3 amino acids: CASSIGPGTSGTYEQYF.

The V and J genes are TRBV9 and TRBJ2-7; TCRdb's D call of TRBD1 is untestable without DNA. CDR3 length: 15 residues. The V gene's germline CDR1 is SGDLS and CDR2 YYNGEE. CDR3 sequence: CASSAGGGRGNEQYF.

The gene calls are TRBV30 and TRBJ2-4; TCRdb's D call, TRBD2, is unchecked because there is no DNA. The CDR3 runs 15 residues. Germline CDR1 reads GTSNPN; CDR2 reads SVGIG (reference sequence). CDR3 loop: CAWTTGGPTKNIQYF.

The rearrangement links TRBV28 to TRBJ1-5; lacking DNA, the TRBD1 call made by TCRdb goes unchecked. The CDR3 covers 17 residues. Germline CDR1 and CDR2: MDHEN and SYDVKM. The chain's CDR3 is CASRPRTGPVTNQPQHF. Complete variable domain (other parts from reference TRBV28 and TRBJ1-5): DVKVTQSSRYLVKRTGEKVFLECVQDMDHENMFWYRQDPGLGLRLIYFSYDVKMKEKGDIPEGYSVSREKKERFSLILESASTNQTSMYLCASRPRTGPVTNQPQHFGDGTRLSIL.

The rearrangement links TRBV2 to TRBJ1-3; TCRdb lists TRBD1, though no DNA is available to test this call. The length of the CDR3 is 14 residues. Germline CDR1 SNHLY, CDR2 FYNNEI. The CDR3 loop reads CASSESGTGNTIYF.

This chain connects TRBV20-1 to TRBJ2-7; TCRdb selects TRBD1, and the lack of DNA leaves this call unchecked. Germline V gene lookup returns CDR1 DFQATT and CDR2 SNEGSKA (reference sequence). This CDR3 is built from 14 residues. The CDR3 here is CSATPPGHSEEQYF.

The CDR3 reads CASSGKAGGPETQYF. The chain uses TRBV11-2 and TRBJ2-5; the TCRdb D gene call, TRBD2, has no DNA to confirm it. Germline V gene lookup returns CDR1 SGHAT and CDR2 FQNNGV. CDR3 size: 15 residues.

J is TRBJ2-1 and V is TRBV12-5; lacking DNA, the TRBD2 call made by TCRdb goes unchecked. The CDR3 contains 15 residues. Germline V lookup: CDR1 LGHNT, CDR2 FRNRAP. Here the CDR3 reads CASGSPSGGYNEQFF.

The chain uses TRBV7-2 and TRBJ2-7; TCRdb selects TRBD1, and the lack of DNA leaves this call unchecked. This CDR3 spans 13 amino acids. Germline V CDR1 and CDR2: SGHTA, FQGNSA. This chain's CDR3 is CASSLNRGGPGYF.

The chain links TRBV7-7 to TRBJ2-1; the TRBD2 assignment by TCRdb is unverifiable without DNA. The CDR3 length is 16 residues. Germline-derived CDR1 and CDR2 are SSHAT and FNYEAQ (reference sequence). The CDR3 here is CASSSQPGLAYNEQFF.

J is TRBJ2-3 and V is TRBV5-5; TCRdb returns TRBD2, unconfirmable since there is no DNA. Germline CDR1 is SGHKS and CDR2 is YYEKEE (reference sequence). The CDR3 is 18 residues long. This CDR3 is CASSLGLAGGRGTDTQYF.

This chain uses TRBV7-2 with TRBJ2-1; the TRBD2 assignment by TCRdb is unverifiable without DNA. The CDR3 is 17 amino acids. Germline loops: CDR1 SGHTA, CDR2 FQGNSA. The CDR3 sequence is CASSHLSGPSSYNEQFF. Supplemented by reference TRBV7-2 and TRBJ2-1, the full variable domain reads GAGVSQSPSNKVTEKGKDVELRCDPISGHTALYWYRQSLGQGLEFLIYFQGNSAPDKSGLPSDRFSAERTGGSVSTLTIQRTQQEDSAVYLCASSHLSGPSSYNEQFFGPGTRLTVL.

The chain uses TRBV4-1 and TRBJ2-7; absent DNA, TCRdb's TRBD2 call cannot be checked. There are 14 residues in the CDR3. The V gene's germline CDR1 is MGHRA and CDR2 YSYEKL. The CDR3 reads CASSLSGGFYEQYF.

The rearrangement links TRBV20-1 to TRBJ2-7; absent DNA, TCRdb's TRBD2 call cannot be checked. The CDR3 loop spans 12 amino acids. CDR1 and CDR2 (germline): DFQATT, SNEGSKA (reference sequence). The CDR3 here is CSASGLAGEQYF.

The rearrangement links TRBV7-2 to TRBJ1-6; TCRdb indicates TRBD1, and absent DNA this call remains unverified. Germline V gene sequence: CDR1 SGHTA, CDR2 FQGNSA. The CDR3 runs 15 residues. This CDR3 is CASSSGQNYNSPLHF.

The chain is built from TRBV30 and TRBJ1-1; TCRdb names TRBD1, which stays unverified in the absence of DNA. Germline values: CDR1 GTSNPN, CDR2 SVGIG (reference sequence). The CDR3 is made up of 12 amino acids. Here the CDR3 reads CAWSRGATEAFF. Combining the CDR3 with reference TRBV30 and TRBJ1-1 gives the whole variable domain SQTIHQWPATLVQPVGSPLSLECTVEGTSNPNLYWYRQAAGRGLQLLFYSVGIGQISSEVPQNLSASRPQDRQFILSSKKLLLSDSGFYLCAWSRGATEAFFGQGTRLTVV.

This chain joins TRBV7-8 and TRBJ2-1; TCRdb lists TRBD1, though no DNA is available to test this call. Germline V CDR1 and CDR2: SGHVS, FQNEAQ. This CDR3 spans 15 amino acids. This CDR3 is CASSYSGGSHNEQFF.

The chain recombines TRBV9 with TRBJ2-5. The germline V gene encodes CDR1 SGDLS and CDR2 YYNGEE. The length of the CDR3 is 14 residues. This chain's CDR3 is CASSVDVSQETQYF.